The source of this TCR beta chain is a study of T cell repertoires in cytomegalovirus infection. Study as a whole: From public TCR beta signatures came an indication of both CMV infection and matching HLA type.

This clonotype has ten or more counts. The target antigen is unknown. The CDR3 is 14 amino acids. V was clipped by 5 bases and J by 7 bases, with 15 bases between them. The germline V gene encodes CDR1 SGHTA and CDR2 FQGNSA. TCRdb redid the calling of the reads with MiXCR, one entry per CDR3 protein. The sample has roughly 730,000 distinct CDR3 sequences, roughly 30% seen once. This sequence originates from a human donor in good health (CMV status not recorded). Some clones in this sample may be carry-over from other donors' samples. The sample consisted of cultured PBMCs, taken from culture after CMV antigen stimulation. The V gene is TRBV7-2, the J gene TRBJ1-5; D is unresolved. In DNA form, the CDR3 reads TGTGCCAGCAGCCCACCCTCGGTGGGGCAGCCCCAGCATTTT. Its protein product is CASSPPSVGQPQHF. Complete variable domain (other parts from reference TRBV7-2 and TRBJ1-5): GAGVSQSPSNKVTEKGKDVELRCDPISGHTALYWYRQSLGQGLEFLIYFQGNSAPDKSGLPSDRFSAERTGGSVSTLTIQRTQQEDSAVYLCASSPPSVGQPQHFGDGTRLSIL.